This TCR beta chain appears in the sequencing data of a study of cytomegalovirus exposure and HLA in healthy donors. Whole-study context: Approximately 85 million unique TCRs from HLA-typed donors made up an early data release.

General study results and limits: The presence/absence work took it that sequencing depth was about the same across donors. An analysis done earlier found most TCR beta V segments productive about 90% or about 30% of the time. When analyzed later, a missense DCLRE1C variant was found to be linked to TCR beta V- and J-gene trimming.

This clone has only a few counts. Its antigen is as yet unknown. PCR employed 60 Vbeta and 13 Jbeta primers. The repertoire was sequenced with immunoSEQ multiplex PCR; TCRdb's copy has only in-frame clones and lacks some. The sample holds roughly 150,000 clones, under 70% seen once. The germline V gene has CDR1 PRHDT and CDR2 FYEKMQ (reference sequence). Trimming removed 3 bases from V and 3 bases from J, with 9 bases in between. This CDR3 has 14 residues. The sample consisted of PBMCs. The chain couples TRBV13 to TRBJ1-5; D possibly corresponds to TRBD1 (5 bases). The sequence was collected from a young man in good health and CMV-seropositive. The CDR3 here is CASSFGGTNQPQHF. DNA for the CDR3: TGTGCCAGCAGCTTTGGAGGGACCAATCAGCCCCAGCATTTT.